The rows below give T cell receptor beta chains drawn from one sample of a study of blood T cell repertoires in COVID-19. The assay was immunoSEQ multiplex PCR, and TCRdb's table has in-frame clones only and misses some. The sample lists 100,000 to 150,000 clones, approximately 83% occurring once. Source material: peripheral blood. The receptor set was obtained from a man aged 80 or over with active or convalescent COVID-19. CDR3s include the opening cysteine and the closing phenylalanine or tryptophan. The order of the fields is clone size, D gene, V gene, CDR3 length, J gene, CDR3 DNA, CDR3 protein. The D gene is left open where the match is weak. Clone size is shown for a subset of rows, as once, few, many or a class of expanded clone.

few	TRBD1	TRBV2	13	TRBJ1-2	TGTGCCAGCAGTCCGGACAGGGCTGTTGGCTACACCTTC	CASSPDRAVGYTF
.	TRBD1	TRBV7-2	15	TRBJ1-6	TGTGCCAGCAGCGTCGTCGGGGACAGGACTTCACCCCTCCACTTT	CASSVVGDRTSPLHF
.	TRBD2	TRBV6-5	15	TRBJ2-1	TGTGCCAGCAGGCAAGCGGGGGCGACCTACAATGAGCAGTTCTTC	CASRQAGATYNEQFF
.	.	TRBV19	14	TRBJ2-7	TGTGCCAGTAGTATATCGGGACTTTACTACGAGCAGTACTTC	CASSISGLYYEQYF
.	.	TRBV19	15	TRBJ1-1	TGTGCCAGTAGCAGATCTAAAGGGGTGAACACTGAAGCTTTCTTT	CASSRSKGVNTEAFF
.	.	TRBV10-3	17	TRBJ1-3	TGTGCCATCACCTTAGGGGCAGGAGAGTCTACTGGAAACACCATATATTTT	CAITLGAGESTGNTIYF
.	.	TRBV5-4	14	TRBJ1-2	TGTGCCAGCAGCCCAGAGGGAGTGAGCTATGGCTACACCTTC	CASSPEGVSYGYTF
.	.	TRBV24-1	15	TRBJ1-2	TGTGCCACCAGTGAGCACGACGGGAAAAACTATGGCTACACCTTC	CATSEHDGKNYGYTF
.	TRBD1	TRBV28	15	TRBJ1-1	TGTGCCAGCAGTCCCCGGGACAGGGTCAGCACTGAAGCTTTCTTT	CASSPRDRVSTEAFF
.	.	TRBV21-1	14	TRBJ1-2	TGTGCCAGCAGCAAAGAAGCAGGGAACTATGGCTACACCTTC	CASSKEAGNYGYTF
.	TRBD1	TRBV28	18	TRBJ1-6	TGTGCCAGCAGCCGCGGACAGGCCCTAGCCTCCTATAATTCACCCCTCCACTTT	CASSRGQALASYNSPLHF
.	.	TRBV7-9	15	TRBJ1-2	TGTGCCAGCAGCCCCCGCGCGACAGGACAGAGGGGCTACACCTTC	CASSPRATGQRGYTF
.	.	TRBV19	14	TRBJ1-1	TGTGCCAGTAGTATGGGGCTCAGGAACACTGAAGCTTTCTTT	CASSMGLRNTEAFF
.	.	TRBV9	14	TRBJ2-7	TGTGCCAGCAGCCTCTTCTATCAGGGAACCGAGCAGTACTTC	CASSLFYQGTEQYF